The sequence of this TCR beta chain was determined in a study of T cells in Graves' hyperthyroidism and ophthalmopathy. TCR beta CDR3 regions were amplified from RNA transcripts. An initial round of RT-PCR targeting the TCR CDR3 relied on the HTBI primer set. MiXCR, applied by TCRdb to the multiplex PCR reads, yields one record per CDR3 protein. The sample records some 320,000 distinct CDR3 sequences, roughly 15% being singletons. A note on this clonotype: Antigen specificity is unknown. This could be a read error, since a much larger clone is one nucleotide away. A read error is likely, as this CDR3 ends without the conserved phenylalanine or tryptophan.

Germline values: CDR1 MNHEY, CDR2 SVGAGI. The CDR3 has 13 residues. V was pared by 4 bases and J by 7 bases, with 14 bases between. Overall study findings and caveats: Before onset, ophthalmopathy was predicted by the model a median about 6.2 months earlier. Most thyroid clonotypes expanded above 0.001 appeared in blood too.

Diagnoses used clinical symptoms, serum thyroxine and TRAb, thyroid ultrasound and orbital computed tomography. Out of roughly 9.1 ml of fresh peripheral blood came the PBMCs. The TCR sequence derives from a middle-aged woman with Graves' ophthalmopathy. The chain combines TRBV6-5 with TRBJ2-7, with unresolved D. The specimen was blood. The CDR3 region is CASSFSLMAEQYL. DNA of the CDR3: TGTGCCAGCAGTTTCTCTCTAATGGCAGAGCAGTACCTC.